This TCR beta chain was obtained from a study of blood T cell repertoires in COVID-19. The assay was immunoSEQ multiplex PCR, and TCRdb's table has in-frame clones only and misses some. The table has 70,000 to 90,000 clones, 84% seen once. Trimming cost V 10 bases and J 1 base; bases outside gene matches: 6. The CDR3 has 14 residues. Per the germline V gene, CDR1 is ENHRY and CDR2 is SYGVKD. The sequencing sample was made of peripheral blood. The source of this sequence is a human donor in a cohort sampled during active COVID-19. This chain uses TRBV10-3 with TRBJ2-7, with 11 bases lining up with TRBD2. The CDR3 nucleotides read TGTGCCACTACAACTAGCGGGAGTTCCTACGAGCAGTACTTC. Translating gives CATTTSGSSYEQYF.